These T cell receptor beta chains were read from a single sample in a study of post-analysis software for immune sequencing data. TCRdb fed the PCR reads into MiXCR, producing one record per CDR3 protein. The table shows fewer than 550,000 distinct CDR3 sequences, with roughly 34% occurring only once. Sequences were obtained from blood. All receptors come from a girl aged 2-17 years with multiple sclerosis. Each CDR3 is given with its conserved first and last residue. Each record gives: J gene, D gene, V gene, clone size, CDR3 DNA, CDR3 protein. The D gene is left open where the match is weak. Clone size, where shown, is once, few, many, or a class for clones that have expanded.

>TRBJ2-7|TRBD1|TRBV2|few
TGTGCCAGCAGCAATCCGGGACAGGGGGCCTACGAGCAGTACTTC
CASSNPGQGAYEQYF
>TRBJ2-7|-|TRBV20-1|few
TGCAGTGCCCCGACGACTGCCTACGAGCAGTACTTC
CSAPTTAYEQYF
>TRBJ2-7|TRBD1|TRBV10-2|-
TGCGCCAGCAGTCGTCGGGCCGGACAGGGGCTGAACGAGCAGTACTTC
CASSRRAGQGLNEQYF
>TRBJ1-1|TRBD1|TRBV29-1|few
TGCAGCGTTGAATCGGGACAGGGGATGAACACTGAAGCTTTCTTT
CSVESGQGMNTEAFF
>TRBJ1-2|TRBD1|TRBV15|-
TGTGCCACCAGTAGGACAGGGGTCTATGGCTACACCTTC
CATSRTGVYGYTF
>TRBJ1-4|-|TRBV29-1|many
TGCAGCGTTGATGTCGTAGCAACTAATGAAAAACTGTTTTTT
CSVDVVATNEKLFF
>TRBJ2-1|-|TRBV4-2|-
TGTGCCAGCAGCCGGGTGGGGGGGGGCACGAATGAGCAGTTCTTC
CASSRVGGGTNEQFF
>TRBJ2-3|-|TRBV14|-
TGTGCCAGCAGCCAAACTACTCGTGGGGATACGCAGTATTTT
CASSQTTRGDTQYF
>TRBJ2-5|TRBD1|TRBV3-1|-
TGTGCCAGCAGCCAAGCTTCCGGGACAGGGGGTGGAGAGACCCAGTACTTC
CASSQASGTGGGETQYF
>TRBJ2-3|-|TRBV20-1|few
TGCAGTGCTAGTCCCAGGGGGAGGGCAATGACAGATACGCAGTATTTT
CSASPRGRAMTDTQYF
>TRBJ2-4|-|TRBV10-1|-
TGCGCCAGCTTTTTTCCCCTACTGAGGGGGGACATTCAGTACTTC
CASFFPLLRGDIQYF
>TRBJ2-1|-|TRBV24-1|-
TGTGCCACCAGTGATGGGGACACCCCTCCACGGCAGTTCTTC
CATSDGDTPPRQFF
>TRBJ1-2|TRBD1|TRBV4-1|few
TGCGCCAGCAGCCCTCCCCCGGGACAGGGGCCTAAGAGGGGCTATGGCTACACCTTC
CASSPPPGQGPKRGYGYTF
>TRBJ2-5|-|TRBV20-1|once
TGCAGTGCTAGATCCCCAGGGTGGCGAGAGACCCAGTACTTC
CSARSPGWRETQYF
>TRBJ1-4|-|TRBV3-1|few
TGTGCCAGCAGCCGCAGCGATGAAAAACTGTTTTTT
CASSRSDEKLFF
>TRBJ2-7|TRBD1|TRBV6-5|many
TGTGCCAGCAGCTCGGGGGACAGGTTATACGAGCAGTACTTC
CASSSGDRLYEQYF
>TRBJ2-1|-|TRBV4-1|few
TGCGCCAGCAGCCAAGCGGCAGCCTCCTACAATGAGCAGTTCTTC
CASSQAAASYNEQFF
>TRBJ2-1|TRBD2|TRBV7-9|few
TGTGCCAGCAGCCCAACTAGCGGGGGGACTCAGAGGGAGCAGTTCTTC
CASSPTSGGTQREQFF
>TRBJ2-4|TRBD1|TRBV20-1|-
TGCAGTGCTAGAGTGACAGGGAGAGACATTCAGTACTTC
CSARVTGRDIQYF
>TRBJ2-4|-|TRBV20-1|-
TGCAGTGCTAGTTATCAATCGGAAAACATTCAGTACTTC
CSASYQSENIQYF
>TRBJ1-1|-|TRBV2|-
TGTGCCAGCAGTGAAGCGCATTCCCCTGAAGCTTTCTTT
CASSEAHSPEAFF
>TRBJ2-3|-|TRBV7-9|few
TGTGCCAGCAGTTTGCAGTATTTT
CASSLQYF